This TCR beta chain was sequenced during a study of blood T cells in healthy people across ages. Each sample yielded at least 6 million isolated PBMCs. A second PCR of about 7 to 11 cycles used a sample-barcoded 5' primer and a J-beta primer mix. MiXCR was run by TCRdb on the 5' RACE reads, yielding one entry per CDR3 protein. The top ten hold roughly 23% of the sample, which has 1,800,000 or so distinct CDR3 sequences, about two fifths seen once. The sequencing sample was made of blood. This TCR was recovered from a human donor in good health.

This CDR3 is CSASGRTYNEQFF. The CDR3 DNA reads as TGCAGTGCTAGCGGGCGCACCTACAATGAGCAGTTCTTC. The chain couples TRBV20-1 to TRBJ2-1, with D unresolved. This CDR3 has 13 residues. V was clipped by 3 bases and J by 2 bases, with 8 bases between them. CDR1 DFQATT and CDR2 SNEGSKA come from the germline V gene (reference sequence).